The clone carrying this T cell receptor (beta chain) was observed a single time. This record belongs to a study of blood T cell repertoires in COVID-19. Study as a whole: The cDNA or gDNA used as material had been derived from T cells, B-cell-depleted T cells, or PBMCs.

Clones were sequenced by immunoSEQ multiplex PCR, and TCRdb holds only the in-frame ones, with some missing. Here the sample spans about 400,000 clones, around nine tenths being singletons. The CDR3 totals 12 residues. V was shortened by 3 bases and J by 5 bases, with 9 bases between the two germline ends. Germline CDR1 reads SGDLS; CDR2 reads YYNGEE. Participants were aged roughly 18 to 89 years from around 26 US areas. V usage is TRBV9 and J usage is TRBJ2-7, with TRBD2 as a possible D gene (6 bases). Material: PBMCs or T cells enriched from blood (not recorded which). The sequence derives from a woman in her thirties who had recovered from COVID-19. CDR3 sequence: CASSGGTDEQYF. CDR3 sequence (DNA): TGTGCCAGCAGCGGCGGGACCGACGAGCAGTACTTC.